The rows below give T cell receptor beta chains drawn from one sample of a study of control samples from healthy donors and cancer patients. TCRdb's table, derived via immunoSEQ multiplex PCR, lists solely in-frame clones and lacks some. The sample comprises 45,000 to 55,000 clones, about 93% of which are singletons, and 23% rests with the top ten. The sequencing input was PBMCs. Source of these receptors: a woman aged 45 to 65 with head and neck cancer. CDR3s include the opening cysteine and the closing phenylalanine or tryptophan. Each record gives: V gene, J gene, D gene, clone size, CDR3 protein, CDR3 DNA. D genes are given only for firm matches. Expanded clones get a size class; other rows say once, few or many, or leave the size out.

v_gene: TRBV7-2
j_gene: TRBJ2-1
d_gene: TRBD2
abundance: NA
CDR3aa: CASSFNLAGVYNEQFF
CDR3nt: TGTGCCAGCAGCTTCAACCTAGCGGGAGTTTACAATGAGCAGTTCTTC

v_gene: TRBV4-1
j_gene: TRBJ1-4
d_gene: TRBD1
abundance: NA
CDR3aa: CASSPLPRDRGEKLFF
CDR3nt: TGCGCCAGCAGCCCCTTGCCCCGGGACAGAGGAGAAAAACTGTTTTTT

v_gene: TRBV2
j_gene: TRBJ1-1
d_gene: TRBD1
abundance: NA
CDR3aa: CASSDREEGTEAFF
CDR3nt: TGTGCCAGCAGCGACAGGGAGGAGGGGACTGAAGCTTTCTTT

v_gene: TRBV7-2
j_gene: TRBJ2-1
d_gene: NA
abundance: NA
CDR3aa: CASSWRKLSSYNEQFF
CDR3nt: TGTGCCAGCAGCTGGAGAAAGCTGAGCTCCTACAATGAGCAGTTCTTC

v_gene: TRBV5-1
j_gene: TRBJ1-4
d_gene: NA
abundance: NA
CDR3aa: CASGSTGLSNEKLFF
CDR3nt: TGCGCCAGCGGCTCAACAGGACTATCTAATGAAAAACTGTTTTTT

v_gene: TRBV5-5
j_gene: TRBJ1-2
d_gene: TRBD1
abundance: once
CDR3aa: CASTPTGVNYGYTF
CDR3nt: TGTGCCAGCACCCCGACAGGGGTTAACTATGGCTACACCTTC

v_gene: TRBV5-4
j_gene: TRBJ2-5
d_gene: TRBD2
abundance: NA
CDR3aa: CASSLGTSGPQETQYF
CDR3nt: TGTGCCAGCAGCTTAGGGACTAGCGGGCCCCAAGAGACCCAGTACTTC

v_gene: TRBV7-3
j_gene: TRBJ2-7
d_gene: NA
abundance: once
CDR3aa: CASSLEGGPIYEQYF
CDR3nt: TGTGCCAGCAGCTTAGAGGGGGGCCCAATATACGAGCAGTACTTC

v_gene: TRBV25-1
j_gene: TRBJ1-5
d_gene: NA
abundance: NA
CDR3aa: CASSEWGPNQPQHF
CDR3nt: TGTGCCAGCAGTGAGTGGGGGCCGAATCAGCCCCAGCATTTT

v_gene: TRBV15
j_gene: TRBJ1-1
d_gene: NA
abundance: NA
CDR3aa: CATSRGLRNTEAFF
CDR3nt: TGTGCCACCAGCAGAGGACTTCGGAACACTGAAGCTTTCTTT

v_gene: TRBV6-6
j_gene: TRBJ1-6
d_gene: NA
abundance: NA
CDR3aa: CASSYSRGVNSPLHF
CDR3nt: TGTGCCAGCAGTTACTCGCGGGGGGTTAATTCACCCCTCCACTTT

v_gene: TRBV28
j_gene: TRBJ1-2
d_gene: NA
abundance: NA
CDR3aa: CASSSWRQAVPDYGYTF
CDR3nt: TGTGCCAGCAGCTCTTGGCGACAGGCCGTTCCAGACTATGGCTACACCTTC

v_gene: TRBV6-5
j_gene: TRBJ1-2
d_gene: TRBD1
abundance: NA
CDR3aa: CASSLGQTNYGYTF
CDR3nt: TGTGCCAGCAGCCTGGGACAGACTAACTATGGCTACACCTTC

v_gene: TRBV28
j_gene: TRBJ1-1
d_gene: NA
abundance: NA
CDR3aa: CASSLWQDGNTEAFF
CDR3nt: TGTGCCAGCAGTTTATGGCAGGACGGGAACACTGAAGCTTTCTTT

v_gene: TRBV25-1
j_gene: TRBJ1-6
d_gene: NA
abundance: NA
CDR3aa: CASSEFRGKYSPLHF
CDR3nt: TGTGCCAGCAGTGAATTTAGGGGGAAGTACTCACCCCTCCACTTT

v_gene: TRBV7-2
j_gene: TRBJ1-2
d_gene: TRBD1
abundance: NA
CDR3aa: CASSLMTGGGYGYTF
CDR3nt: TGTGCCAGCAGCTTAATGACAGGGGGTGGCTATGGCTACACCTTC

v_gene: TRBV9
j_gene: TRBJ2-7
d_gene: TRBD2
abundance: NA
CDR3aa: CASSVGGTSGRMSEQYF
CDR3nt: TGTGCCAGCAGCGTAGGCGGGACTAGCGGGAGAATGAGCGAGCAGTACTTC

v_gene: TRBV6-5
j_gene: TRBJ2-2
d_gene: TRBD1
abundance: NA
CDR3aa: CASQGALNTGELFF
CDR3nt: TGTGCCAGTCAGGGGGCATTAAACACCGGGGAGCTGTTTTTT

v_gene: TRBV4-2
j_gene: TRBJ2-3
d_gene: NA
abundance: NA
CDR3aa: CASSRRGAGTDTQYF
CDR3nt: TGTGCCAGCAGCCGGAGGGGGGCGGGCACAGATACGCAGTATTTT

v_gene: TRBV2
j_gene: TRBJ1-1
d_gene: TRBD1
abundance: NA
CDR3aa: CASSRDRGRTEAFF
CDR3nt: TGTGCCAGCAGCCGAGACAGGGGTCGAACTGAAGCTTTCTTT

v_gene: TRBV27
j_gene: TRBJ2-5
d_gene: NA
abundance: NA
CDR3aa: CASSPYVQETQYF
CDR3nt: TGTGCCAGCAGTCCTTATGTGCAAGAGACCCAGTACTTC

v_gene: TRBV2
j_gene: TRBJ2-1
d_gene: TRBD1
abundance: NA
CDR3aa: CASTPSTGSSYNEQFF
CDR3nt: TGTGCCAGCACTCCGTCGACAGGGAGCTCCTACAATGAGCAGTTCTTC

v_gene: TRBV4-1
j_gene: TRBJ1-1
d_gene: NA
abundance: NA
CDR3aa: CASSQGMNTEAFF
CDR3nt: TGCGCCAGCAGCCAAGGCATGAACACTGAAGCTTTCTTT

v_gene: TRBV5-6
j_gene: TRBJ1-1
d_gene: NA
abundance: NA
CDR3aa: CASSPEWGPDTEAFF
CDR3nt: TGTGCCAGCAGCCCCGAGTGGGGGCCGGACACTGAAGCTTTCTTT

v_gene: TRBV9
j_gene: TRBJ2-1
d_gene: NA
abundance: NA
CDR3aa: CASSVIGTGGYNEQFF
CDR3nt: TGTGCCAGCAGCGTAATAGGTACTGGGGGGTACAATGAGCAGTTCTTC

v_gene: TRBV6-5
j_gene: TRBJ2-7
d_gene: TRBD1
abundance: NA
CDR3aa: CASSRQGVNEQYF
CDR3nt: TGTGCCAGCAGTCGACAGGGGGTCAACGAGCAGTACTTC

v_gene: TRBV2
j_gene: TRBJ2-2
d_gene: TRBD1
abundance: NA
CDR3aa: CASRMGQGVATGELFF
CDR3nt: TGTGCCAGCAGAATGGGACAGGGCGTAGCGACCGGGGAGCTGTTTTTT

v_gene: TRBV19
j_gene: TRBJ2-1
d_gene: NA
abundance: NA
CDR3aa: CASTGAHNEQFF
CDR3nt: TGTGCCAGTACAGGGGCCCACAATGAGCAGTTCTTC

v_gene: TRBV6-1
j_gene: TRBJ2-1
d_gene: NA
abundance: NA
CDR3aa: CASSEGGRALGNEQFF
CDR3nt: TGTGCCAGCAGTGAAGGGGGACGGGCCTTGGGGAATGAGCAGTTCTTC

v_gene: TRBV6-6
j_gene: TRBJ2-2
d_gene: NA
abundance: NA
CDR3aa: CASCRDTNTGELFF
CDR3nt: TGTGCCAGCTGCCGGGACACGAACACCGGGGAGCTGTTTTTT

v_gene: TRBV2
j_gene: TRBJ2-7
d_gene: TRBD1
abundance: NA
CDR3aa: CASSPGQGVYEQYF
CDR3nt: TGTGCCAGCAGCCCGGGACAGGGGGTCTACGAGCAGTACTTC

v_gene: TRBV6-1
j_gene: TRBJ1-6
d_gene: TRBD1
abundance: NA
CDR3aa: CASSEQGGNSPLHF
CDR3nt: TGTGCCAGCAGTGAACAGGGGGGTAATTCACCCCTCCACTTT

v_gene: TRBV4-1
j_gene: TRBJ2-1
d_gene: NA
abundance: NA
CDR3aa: CASRGRFNEQFF
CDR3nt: TGCGCCAGCCGAGGGAGATTCAATGAGCAGTTCTTC

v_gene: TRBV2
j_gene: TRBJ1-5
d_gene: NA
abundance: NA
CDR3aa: CASSESILRSNQPQHF
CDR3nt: TGTGCCAGCAGTGAAAGTATCCTTCGGAGCAATCAGCCCCAGCATTTT

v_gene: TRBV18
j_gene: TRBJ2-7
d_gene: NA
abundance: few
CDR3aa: CASSPGTYEQYF
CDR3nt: TGTGCCAGCTCACCAGGGACCTACGAGCAGTACTTC